The rows below give T cell receptor beta chains drawn from one sample of a study of CD8 T cells in Susac syndrome. TCRdb re-analysed the immunoSEQ multiplex PCR reads in MiXCR, keeping a single row per CDR3 protein. The table records fewer than 150,000 distinct CDR3 sequences, around 93% of them present only once. Sequenced: CD8+ T cells from PBMCs. The receptor source for this set is a human donor with Susac syndrome. Each CDR3 is given without its conserved first and last residue. Fields, in order: V gene, J gene, CDR3 protein.

v_gene: TRBV18
j_gene: TRBJ2-1
CDR3aa: ASSPDREPYNEQF

v_gene: TRBV28
j_gene: TRBJ1-4
CDR3aa: ASREIGDGEKLF

v_gene: TRBV13
j_gene: TRBJ2-1
CDR3aa: ASSLDGAADNEQF

v_gene: TRBV7-9
j_gene: TRBJ1-1
CDR3aa: ASSLEDEAF

v_gene: TRBV28
j_gene: TRBJ2-1
CDR3aa: ATCPDPSYNEQF

v_gene: TRBV24-1
j_gene: TRBJ2-5
CDR3aa: ATSTITENQETQY

v_gene: TRBV13
j_gene: TRBJ2-5
CDR3aa: ASSQTGTREETQY

v_gene: TRBV12-3/TRBV12-4
j_gene: TRBJ2-2
CDR3aa: ASSLGWGTGDTGELF

v_gene: TRBV28
j_gene: TRBJ2-3
CDR3aa: ASIVRHFLTDTQY

v_gene: TRBV7-8
j_gene: TRBJ2-6
CDR3aa: ASSFTGPRSGANVLT

v_gene: TRBV25-1
j_gene: TRBJ2-7
CDR3aa: ASSVPGGSEQY

v_gene: TRBV7-9
j_gene: TRBJ2-1
CDR3aa: ASSGGSVRYDEQF

v_gene: TRBV3-1
j_gene: TRBJ2-5
CDR3aa: ASSQEIPPDREETQY

v_gene: TRBV12-3/TRBV12-4
j_gene: TRBJ2-1
CDR3aa: ASSVADSYNEQF

v_gene: TRBV27
j_gene: TRBJ2-3
CDR3aa: ASSPSRDRITDTQY

v_gene: TRBV28
j_gene: TRBJ2-3
CDR3aa: ASSRLTDTQY

v_gene: TRBV4-1
j_gene: TRBJ2-1
CDR3aa: ASSQGAEQF

v_gene: TRBV29-1
j_gene: TRBJ1-2
CDR3aa: SVEDPGTGNAYGYT

v_gene: TRBV29-1
j_gene: TRBJ2-2
CDR3aa: SARGGAGELF

v_gene: TRBV6-6
j_gene: TRBJ2-3
CDR3aa: ASSGTGGADTQY

v_gene: TRBV7-9
j_gene: TRBJ2-3
CDR3aa: ASSSPGDTQY

v_gene: TRBV6-6
j_gene: TRBJ2-3
CDR3aa: ASRPGGPRTDTQY

v_gene: TRBV27
j_gene: TRBJ1-1
CDR3aa: ASTFCPEAF

v_gene: TRBV4-1
j_gene: TRBJ1-2
CDR3aa: ASSQPGQANGYT

v_gene: TRBV19
j_gene: TRBJ2-1
CDR3aa: ASSIGGMGEQF

v_gene: TRBV20-1
j_gene: TRBJ1-3
CDR3aa: SPYRNTIY

v_gene: TRBV2
j_gene: TRBJ2-6
CDR3aa: ASSALVGLVPSGANVLT

v_gene: TRBV24-1
j_gene: TRBJ2-1
CDR3aa: ATSDLTVHNEQF

v_gene: TRBV25-1
j_gene: TRBJ1-4
CDR3aa: ASSDGVGEKLF

v_gene: TRBV12-5
j_gene: TRBJ2-5
CDR3aa: ASGSLAGGETQY

v_gene: TRBV12-3/TRBV12-4
j_gene: TRBJ2-7
CDR3aa: ASSFISYEQY

v_gene: TRBV6-5
j_gene: TRBJ2-7
CDR3aa: ASSYAEQGRHEQY

v_gene: TRBV19
j_gene: TRBJ2-7
CDR3aa: ASSIKAGAYEQY

v_gene: TRBV6-5
j_gene: TRBJ2-7
CDR3aa: ASSYSGTENEQY

v_gene: TRBV4-1
j_gene: TRBJ2-7
CDR3aa: ASSQDLLQGTYEQY

v_gene: TRBV4-1
j_gene: TRBJ2-7
CDR3aa: ASSQESGWMEQY

v_gene: TRBV10-3
j_gene: TRBJ2-1
CDR3aa: AISESRHEQF

v_gene: TRBV7-9
j_gene: TRBJ1-2
CDR3aa: ASSLRGDYGYT

v_gene: TRBV29-1
j_gene: TRBJ2-3
CDR3aa: SGQGGISTDTQY

v_gene: TRBV4-2
j_gene: TRBJ2-1
CDR3aa: ASRSGTVTDEQF

v_gene: TRBV28
j_gene: TRBJ2-1
CDR3aa: ASSDLSSRGEQF

v_gene: TRBV7-9
j_gene: TRBJ2-1
CDR3aa: ASSSSLGLAGAYNEQF

v_gene: TRBV30
j_gene: TRBJ1-2
CDR3aa: AWSPPSFYGYT

v_gene: TRBV7-2
j_gene: TRBJ2-7
CDR3aa: ASSGLAGSYEQY

v_gene: TRBV12-3/TRBV12-4
j_gene: TRBJ1-1
CDR3aa: ASSRGLGTEAF

v_gene: TRBV6-5
j_gene: TRBJ1-2
CDR3aa: ASRVSGGLGGYT

v_gene: TRBV5-6
j_gene: TRBJ2-7
CDR3aa: ASSTGTSPPEQY

v_gene: TRBV28
j_gene: TRBJ2-7
CDR3aa: ATQPVHNYEQY

v_gene: TRBV9
j_gene: TRBJ2-6
CDR3aa: ASSLTRDRGHRTASGANVLT

v_gene: TRBV7-2
j_gene: TRBJ2-7
CDR3aa: ASSLVGSSYEQY

v_gene: TRBV18
j_gene: TRBJ2-3
CDR3aa: ASSLFGDVSTDTQY

v_gene: TRBV27
j_gene: TRBJ2-1
CDR3aa: ASSLSVTGPNEQF

v_gene: TRBV20-1
j_gene: TRBJ2-1
CDR3aa: SAPSVTDYNEQF